This T cell receptor (beta chain) is from a study of T cells expressing NK-cell markers. Turning to the study itself: Underlying the TCR beta repertoires were sorted CD3+CD56+NKG2C+, CD3+CD56+NKG2C- and CD3+CD56-NKG2C+ T cells. General study findings and limits: Whether expanded NKG2C+ T cell clones were HCMV-specific remained unclear.

The CDR3 consists of 16 residues. CDR1 SGHDN and CDR2 FVKESK come from the germline V gene. Researchers built TCR beta cDNA using 5'RACE template switching with UMIs. TCRdb reanalyzed the 5' RACE reads, giving one entry per CDR3 protein sequence and no DNA. The data show about 180,000 distinct CDR3 sequences, and the top ten clones hold about a fifth. As concerns this clonotype: Its antigen remains unknown.

Sequencing input: blood T cells: a sorted CD56 or NKG2C T cell subset, CD4+ or CD8+ T cells, or bulk PBMC T cells (not recorded which). The chain is built from TRBV14 and TRBJ2-3; the TCRdb call, TRBD2, lacks DNA for checking. This receptor was taken from a woman between 18 and 70 years old in good health. CDR3 region: CASSRELAGAEDTQYF. Based on the CDR3 plus reference TRBV14 and TRBJ2-3, the full variable domain is EAGVTQFPSHSVIEKGQTVTLRCDPISGHDNLYWYRRVMGKEIKFLLHFVKESKQDESGMPNNRFLAERTGGTYSTLKVQPAELEDSGVYFCASSRELAGAEDTQYFGPGTRLTVL.